These 13 T cell receptor beta chains share one sample of origin, sequenced in a study of identical twins. TCRdb re-called the 5' RACE reads with MiXCR, one entry per CDR3 protein. In the table there are some 730,000 distinct CDR3 sequences, around a sixth of which are singletons. These records were also assigned to another study, of T cells expressing NK-cell markers.

The sequencing sample was made of PBMCs. These receptors all come from a woman under 30 in good health.

J is TRBJ2-3 and V is TRBV3-1; D gene ambiguous. The ends were cut back, 1 base at V and 4 bases at J, with 3 bases in the middle. Germline CDR1 and CDR2: LGHDT and YNNKEL (reference sequence). The CDR3 has 12 amino acids. CDR3 amino acids: CASSQVPDTQYF. The CDR3, as DNA: TGTGCCAGCAGCCAAGTCCCAGATACGCAGTATTTT.

Notes on this clonotype: Its ends do not fully match the called genes, so a read error is possible. The chain carries TRBV29-1 and TRBJ1-4; the D is unclear. This CDR3 has 12 amino acids. The germline gives CDR1 SQVTM, CDR2 ANQGSEA. CDR3 bases: TGCAGCGTCGGGAGAACTAATGAAAAACTGTTATTT. Its translation is CSVGRTNEKLLF.

V usage is TRBV5-6 and J usage is TRBJ2-7; D may be TRBD1 or TRBD2 (6 bases each). Germline V CDR1 and CDR2: SGHDT, YYEEEE. This CDR3 has 15 residues. Trimming removed 1 base at V and 5 bases at J, with 16 bases between. In DNA form, the CDR3 reads TGTGCCAGCAGCTTGAACGGGGGCACCCTTAACGAGCAGTACTTC. Its protein is CASSLNGGTLNEQYF.

In its sample, this clonotype was seen many times. CDR3 DNA: TGTGCCAGCAGTTTGGTACTAGCGGGACGGTTCTTC. This encodes CASSLVLAGRFF. The J gene is TRBJ2-1, the V gene TRBV12-3 or TRBV12-4; the match to TRBD2 covers 10 bases. V lost 3 bases, J lost 15 bases, and 5 bases stayed unmatched. CDR3 length: 12 amino acids.

This clonotype has more than one count but fewer than ten. V gene TRBV5-1 combines with J gene TRBJ2-2; 9 positions agree with TRBD1. Germline lookup yields CDR1 SGHRS and CDR2 YFSETQ. This CDR3 has 17 residues. The trim removed 4 bases at V and 0 bases at J, leaving 7 bases unmatched. CDR3 residues: CASSRRTGASNTGELFF. CDR3 sequence (DNA): TGCGCCAGCAGCCGCCGGACAGGGGCGTCGAACACCGGGGAGCTGTTTTTT.

This clonotype was counted a few times. The chain joins TRBV20-1 to TRBJ2-3; D might be TRBD2 (5 bases). Germline V CDR1 and CDR2: DFQATT, SNEGSKA (reference sequence). V was pared by 6 bases and J by 0 bases, with 10 bases between. The CDR3 contains 13 residues. DNA of the CDR3: TGCAGTGCAGCGGATTATAGCACAGATACGCAGTATTTT. It translates to CSAADYSTDTQYF.

The rearrangement uses TRBV29-1 and TRBJ1-2, with D possibly TRBD1 on 5 matching bases. CDR3 length: 13 amino acids. V was pared by 7 bases and J by 3 bases, with 15 bases between. Per the germline V gene, CDR1 is SQVTM and CDR2 is ANQGSEA. The CDR3 spells CSGRWRGDYGYTF. The CDR3 coding sequence is TGCAGCGGTCGCTGGCGGGGGGACTATGGCTACACCTTC.

The J gene is TRBJ2-1, the V gene TRBV5-5; maybe TRBD2 (5 bases). CDR1 and CDR2 (germline): SGHKS, YYEKEE (reference sequence). The CDR3 covers 15 residues. V lost 0 bases and J lost 8, with 15 bases in between. Written as DNA, the CDR3 is TGTGCCAGCAGCTTGGGGGCTAGCCCCCCGTATGAGCAGTTCTTC. Encoded protein: CASSLGASPPYEQFF.

CDR3 amino acids: CASSLIGGGYTF. The DNA for the CDR3 is TGTGCCAGCAGTTTAATAGGGGGCGGCTACACCTTC. The J gene is TRBJ1-2, the V gene TRBV12-3 or TRBV12-4, with TRBD1 identical over 7 bases. J was trimmed by 8 bases and V by 2 bases; bases with no gene match: 2. The CDR3 totals 12 residues.

This clonotype was seen many times. The chain has TRBV5-1 and TRBJ2-5, with D tentatively TRBD1 or TRBD2 (5 bases each). The germline CDR1 and CDR2 sequences are SGHRS and YFSETQ. This CDR3 spans 14 amino acids. Trimming stripped 2 bases from V and 5 bases from J, with 13 bases between. The CDR3 DNA follows: TGCGCCAGCAGCTTTCTCGGGGCCGGGGAGACCCAGTACTTC. Translation gives CASSFLGAGETQYF.

This chain joins TRBV27 and TRBJ2-5; perhaps TRBD2 as D (6 bases). The germline V gene encodes CDR1 MNHEY and CDR2 SMNVEV (reference sequence). Trimming removed 5 bases at V and 5 bases at J, with 21 bases between. The CDR3 sequence is 16 residues long. The CDR3 region is CASSPWDWGSLETQYF. In DNA form, the CDR3 reads TGTGCCAGCAGTCCCTGGGACTGGGGGAGTCTGGAGACCCAGTACTTC.

This clonotype was seen more than once but under ten times. Written as DNA, the CDR3 is TGTGCCAGCAGTCAAGGTGGGTCCGGGCAGTTCTTC. Its protein product is CASSQGGSGQFF. The V gene is TRBV27, the J gene TRBJ2-1, with no clear D. CDR1 MNHEY and CDR2 SMNVEV come from the germline V gene (reference sequence). The V gene lost 5 bases and the J gene lost 12 bases, with 14 bases spanning the gap. The CDR3 is 12 residues long.

This clonotype was observed at least ten times. The rearrangement links TRBV29-1 to TRBJ2-1; 12 bases are a match to TRBD2. The CDR3 sequence is 14 residues long. Germline assignment: CDR1 SQVTM and CDR2 ANQGSEA. Trimming took 6 bases from V and 10 from J; bases not matched to a gene: 10. For the CDR3, the DNA is TGCAGCGTGGGGAGACTAGCGGGAGTGGGCGAGCAGTTCTTC. Encoded protein: CSVGRLAGVGEQFF.